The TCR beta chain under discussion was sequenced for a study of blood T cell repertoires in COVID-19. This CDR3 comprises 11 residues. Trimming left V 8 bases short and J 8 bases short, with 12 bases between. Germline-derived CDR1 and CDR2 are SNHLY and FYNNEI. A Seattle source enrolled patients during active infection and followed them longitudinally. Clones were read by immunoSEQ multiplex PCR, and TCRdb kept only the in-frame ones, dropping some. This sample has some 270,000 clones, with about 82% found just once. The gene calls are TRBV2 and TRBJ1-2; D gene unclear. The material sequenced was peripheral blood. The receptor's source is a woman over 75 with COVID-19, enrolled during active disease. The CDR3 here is CASAGSGGYTF. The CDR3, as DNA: TGTGCCAGCGCGGGGTCAGGCGGCTACACCTTC.